This entry describes one T cell receptor beta chain. Antigen: not known. The source of the sample is a study of T cell repertoires in cytomegalovirus infection. Per germline, CDR1 MDHEN and CDR2 SYDVKM. V gave up 3 bases and J gave up 6 bases, with 21 bases separating them. CDR3 size: 17 residues. General study points: What dominated the ex vivo response were HLA-C-restricted CMV-specific TCR beta clonotypes. Summed frequency of public TCR beta families distinguished CMV carriers with the relevant HLA.

One entry per CDR3 protein, called by TCRdb with MiXCR from the reads. Altogether about 490,000 distinct CDR3 sequences are present, approximately 15% being singletons, with the ten largest covering 20% to 30%. The chain is built from TRBV28 and TRBJ2-1; TRBD2 is a possible D gene (5 bases). The clonotype comes from a human donor in good health (CMV status not recorded). Some clones in this sample may be carry-over from other donors' samples. Sequencing input: CD8+ T cells from PBMCs. The CDR3 is CASSLFRGEGKSNEQFF. DNA for the CDR3: TGTGCCAGCAGTTTGTTCAGAGGAGAGGGTAAATCCAATGAGCAGTTCTTC.